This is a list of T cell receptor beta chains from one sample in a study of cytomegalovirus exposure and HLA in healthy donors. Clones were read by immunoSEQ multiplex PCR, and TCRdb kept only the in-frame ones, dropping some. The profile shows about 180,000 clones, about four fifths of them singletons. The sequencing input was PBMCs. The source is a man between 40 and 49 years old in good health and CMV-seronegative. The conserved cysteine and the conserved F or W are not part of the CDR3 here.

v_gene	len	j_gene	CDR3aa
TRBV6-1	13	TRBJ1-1	ASSPVSGAKTEAF
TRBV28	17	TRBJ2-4	ASIPSLARGALAKNIQY
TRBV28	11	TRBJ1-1	ASRADRGRRAF
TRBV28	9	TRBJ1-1	ASHYGQKAF
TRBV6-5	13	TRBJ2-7	ASTRAAGRTYEQY
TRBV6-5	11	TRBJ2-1	ASSGTSGGRQF
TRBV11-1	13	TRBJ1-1	ASSSPAGVGTEAF
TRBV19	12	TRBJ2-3	ASTRGTSADTQY
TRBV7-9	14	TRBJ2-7	ASSLAGGGGRREQY
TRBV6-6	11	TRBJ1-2	ASTRTESDGYT
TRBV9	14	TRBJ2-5	ASSRLAGGPQETQY
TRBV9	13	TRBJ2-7	ASSVQGFPWDEQY
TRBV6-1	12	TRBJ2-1	ASTKQSSYNEQF
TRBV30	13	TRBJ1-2	AWSDWEGRTYGYT
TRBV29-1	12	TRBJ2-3	SVRLAGGTDTQY
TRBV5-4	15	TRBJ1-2	ASSLDGLGDRGNGYT
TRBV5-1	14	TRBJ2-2	ASSPQTVWGAGELF
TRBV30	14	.	AWSDKVTVSSYEQY
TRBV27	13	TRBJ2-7	ASSLSRRNSYEQY
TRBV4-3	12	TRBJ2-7	ASSPGTGGREQY
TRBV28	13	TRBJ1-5	ASNSGTVSNQPQH
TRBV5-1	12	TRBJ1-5	ASSPTGGNQPQH
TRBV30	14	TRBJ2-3	AWSVSSGGSTDTQY
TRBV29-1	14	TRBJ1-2	SVEGRGGKGPRGYT
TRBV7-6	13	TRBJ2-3	ASSLNYGGKDTQY
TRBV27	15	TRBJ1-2	ASSPWVQGVRNYGYT
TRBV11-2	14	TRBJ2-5	ASSLDRSAAQETQY
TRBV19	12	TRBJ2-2	ASSRSGMAGELF
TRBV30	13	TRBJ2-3	AWSRIDSSTDTQY
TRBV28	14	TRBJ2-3	ASSLTDRPPQNTQY
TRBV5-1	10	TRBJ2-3	ASSLSADTQY
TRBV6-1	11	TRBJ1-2	ASRAGQGGGYT
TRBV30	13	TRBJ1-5	AWSGGQAPNQPQH
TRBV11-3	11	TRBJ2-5	ASSLDRFSTQY
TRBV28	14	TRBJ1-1	ASRTLQGATNTEAF
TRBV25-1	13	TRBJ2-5	ASSSNRGVRETQY
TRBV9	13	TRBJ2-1	ASSAGQGAYNEQF
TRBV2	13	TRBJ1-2	ASRGQGDPLYGYT
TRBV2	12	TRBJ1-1	ASSEYSGGGVAF
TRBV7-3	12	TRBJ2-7	ASSRYLGGGEQY
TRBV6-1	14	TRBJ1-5	ASSEEVAGGGQPQH